What follows are 10 T cell receptor beta chains derived from one specimen sequenced in a study of shared clonotypes between healthy human individuals. Only in-frame clones appear in the TCRdb table, and some are missing; sequencing was by immunoSEQ multiplex PCR. The sample carries 1,500,000 or so clones, over 95% recorded once. Material for sequencing was naive CD4+ T cells sorted from blood. Subset described: CD45RA+ positively selected. The receptors derive from a man aged 25-45 years in good health.

The chain carries TRBV21-1 and TRBJ2-3. TRBV21-1 constitutes a pseudogene. The CDR3 has 16 amino acids. Written as DNA, the CDR3 is TGTGCCAGCACCTTTAGGAGACAGGCTGGGGGGTATACGCAGTATTTT. Its translation: CASTFRRQAGGYTQYF.

A word on this clone: Other DNA sequences of this sample code for an identical CDR3. This chain joins TRBV6-5 and TRBJ1-3; D call uncertain. Per germline, CDR1 MNHEY and CDR2 SVGAGI. V gave up 3 bases and J gave up 2 bases, with 5 bases separating them. The CDR3 spans 13 residues. CDR3 DNA sequence: TGTGCCAGCAGTTATTCTACTGGAAACACCATATATTTT. Its translation is CASSYSTGNTIYF.

The CDR3 sequence: CASSLVAGIYEQYF. CDR3 sequence (DNA): TGTGCCAGCAGCTTGGTGGCGGGAATATACGAGCAGTACTTC. This chain connects TRBV5-5 to TRBJ2-7, with a tentative D call TRBD2 (6 bases). Germline values: CDR1 SGHKS, CDR2 YYEKEE (reference sequence). The V gene lost 0 bases and the J gene lost 4 bases, with 11 bases spanning the gap. CDR3 length: 14 amino acids.

The CDR3 is CASAGSSNQPQHF. CDR3 DNA: TGTGCTAGTGCCGGGAGTAGCAATCAGCCCCAGCATTTT. This chain uses TRBV12-5 with TRBJ1-5; no reliable D call. The CDR3 is made up of 13 amino acids. V lost 7 bases and J 0 bases, leaving 7 bases between the germline ends. Germline V lookup: CDR1 LGHNT, CDR2 FRNRAP. The whole variable domain, filled in from reference TRBV12-5 and TRBJ1-5, reads DARVTQTPRHKVTEMGQEVTMRCQPILGHNTVFWYRQTMMQGLELLAYFRNRAPLDDSGMPKDRFSAEMPDATLATLKIQPSEPRDSAVYFCASAGSSNQPQHFGDGTRLSIL.

The chain uses TRBV5-1 and TRBJ1-4; TRBD1 matches 10 bases. V shed 4 bases and J 0 bases; nucleotides not matched to a gene: 6. The CDR3 loop spans 17 amino acids. The germline gives CDR1 SGHRS, CDR2 YFSETQ. The CDR3 spells CASSLGQGGSTNEKLFF. In DNA form, the CDR3 reads TGCGCCAGCAGCCTAGGACAGGGGGGGTCAACTAATGAAAAACTGTTTTTT.

This clone has just one count. The rearrangement uses TRBV5-1 and TRBJ2-5; D tentatively fits TRBD1 or TRBD2 (6 bases each). This CDR3 region has 13 residues. Trimming removed 1 base at V and 5 bases at J, with 9 bases between. CDR1 is SGHRS and CDR2 is YFSETQ in the germline V gene. CDR3 residues: CASSLRGDETQYF. CDR3 bases: TGCGCCAGCAGCTTGAGGGGGGACGAGACCCAGTACTTC.

V is TRBV7-2 and J is TRBJ2-7; TRBD2 is a possible D gene (5 bases). The germline V gene has CDR1 SGHTA and CDR2 FQGNSA. The germline V and J ends were trimmed by 5 bases and 1 base, with 12 bases remaining between them. CDR3 length: 14 residues. This CDR3 is CASSPQRGSYEQYF. For the CDR3, the DNA is TGTGCCAGCAGCCCCCAGAGAGGGTCCTACGAGCAGTACTTC.

The gene calls are TRBV7-9 and TRBJ2-3; D unresolved. CDR1 and CDR2 (germline): SEHNR, FQNEAQ (reference sequence). V was cut by 5 bases and J by 7 bases, with 13 bases left in between. The CDR3 covers 13 residues. In nucleotides, the CDR3 is TGTGCCAGCAGCCGAGAGGCAGCCTATACGCAGTATTTT. Residues: CASSREAAYTQYF.

The DNA for the CDR3 is TGTGCCAGCAGCTTAGACAGGGGGCGTAGTGAGCAGTTCTTC. This gives the protein CASSLDRGRSEQFF. The V gene is TRBV7-2, the J gene TRBJ2-1; 9 bases are a match to TRBD1. Germline CDR1 is SGHTA and CDR2 is FQGNSA. This CDR3 is 14 amino acids long. Trimming removed 1 base from V and 9 bases from J; junction bases left unmatched: 4.

CDR3 sequence reads: CASIGTGFMNTEAFF. The CDR3 DNA follows: TGTGCCAGCATAGGGACAGGGTTCATGAACACTGAAGCTTTCTTT. The rearrangement uses TRBV25-1 and TRBJ1-1; 9 positions match TRBD1. CDR3 length: 15 amino acids. Per the germline V gene, CDR1 is MGHDK and CDR2 is SYGVNS. With V trimmed by 7 bases and J by 0 bases, 6 bases remained unmatched.